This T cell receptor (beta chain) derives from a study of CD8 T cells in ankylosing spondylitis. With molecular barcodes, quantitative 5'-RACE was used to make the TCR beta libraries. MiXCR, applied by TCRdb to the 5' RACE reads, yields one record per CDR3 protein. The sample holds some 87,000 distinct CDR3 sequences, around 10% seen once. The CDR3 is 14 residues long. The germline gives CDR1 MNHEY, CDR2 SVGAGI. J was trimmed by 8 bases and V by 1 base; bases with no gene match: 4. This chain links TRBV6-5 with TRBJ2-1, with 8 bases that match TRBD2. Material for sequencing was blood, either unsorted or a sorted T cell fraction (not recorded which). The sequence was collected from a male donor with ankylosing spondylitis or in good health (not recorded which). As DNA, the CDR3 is TGTGCCAGCAGTTACTATCGGGGGGGGGATGAGCAGTTCTTC. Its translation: CASSYYRGGDEQFF.